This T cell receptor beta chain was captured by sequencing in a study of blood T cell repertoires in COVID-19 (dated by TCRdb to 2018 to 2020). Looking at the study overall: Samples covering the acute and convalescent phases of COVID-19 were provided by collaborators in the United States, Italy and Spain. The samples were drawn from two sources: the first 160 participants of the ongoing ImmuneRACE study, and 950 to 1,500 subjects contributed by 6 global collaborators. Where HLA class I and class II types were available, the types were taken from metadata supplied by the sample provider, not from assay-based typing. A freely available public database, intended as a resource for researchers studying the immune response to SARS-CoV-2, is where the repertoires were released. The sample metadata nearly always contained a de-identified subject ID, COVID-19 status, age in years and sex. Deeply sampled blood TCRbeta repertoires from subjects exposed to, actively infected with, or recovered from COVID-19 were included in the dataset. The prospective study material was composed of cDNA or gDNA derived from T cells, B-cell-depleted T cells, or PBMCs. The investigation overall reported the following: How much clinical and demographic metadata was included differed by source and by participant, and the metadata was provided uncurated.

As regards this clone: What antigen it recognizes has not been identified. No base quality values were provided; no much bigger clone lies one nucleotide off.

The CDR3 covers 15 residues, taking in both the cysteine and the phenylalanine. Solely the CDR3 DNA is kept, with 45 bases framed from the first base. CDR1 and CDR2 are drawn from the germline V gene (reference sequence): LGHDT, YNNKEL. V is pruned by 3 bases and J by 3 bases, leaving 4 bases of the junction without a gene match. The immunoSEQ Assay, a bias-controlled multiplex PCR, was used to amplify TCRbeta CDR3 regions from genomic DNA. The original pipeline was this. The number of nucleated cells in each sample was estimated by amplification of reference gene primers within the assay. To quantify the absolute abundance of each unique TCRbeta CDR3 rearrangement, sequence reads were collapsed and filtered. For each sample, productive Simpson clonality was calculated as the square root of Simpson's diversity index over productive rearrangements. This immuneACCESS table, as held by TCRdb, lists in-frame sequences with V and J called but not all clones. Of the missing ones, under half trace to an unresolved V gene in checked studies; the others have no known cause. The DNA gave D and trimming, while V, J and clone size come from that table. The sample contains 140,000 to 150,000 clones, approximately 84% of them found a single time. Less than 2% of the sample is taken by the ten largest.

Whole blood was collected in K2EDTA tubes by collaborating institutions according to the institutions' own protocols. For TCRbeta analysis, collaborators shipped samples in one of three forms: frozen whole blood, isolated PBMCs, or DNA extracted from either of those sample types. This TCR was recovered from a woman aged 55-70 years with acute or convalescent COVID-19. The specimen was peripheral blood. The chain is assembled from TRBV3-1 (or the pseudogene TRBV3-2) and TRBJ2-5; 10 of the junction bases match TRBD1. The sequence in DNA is TGTGCCAGCAGCCACGCTGGACAGGGGGAAGAGACCCAGTACTTC. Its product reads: CASSHAGQGEETQYF.